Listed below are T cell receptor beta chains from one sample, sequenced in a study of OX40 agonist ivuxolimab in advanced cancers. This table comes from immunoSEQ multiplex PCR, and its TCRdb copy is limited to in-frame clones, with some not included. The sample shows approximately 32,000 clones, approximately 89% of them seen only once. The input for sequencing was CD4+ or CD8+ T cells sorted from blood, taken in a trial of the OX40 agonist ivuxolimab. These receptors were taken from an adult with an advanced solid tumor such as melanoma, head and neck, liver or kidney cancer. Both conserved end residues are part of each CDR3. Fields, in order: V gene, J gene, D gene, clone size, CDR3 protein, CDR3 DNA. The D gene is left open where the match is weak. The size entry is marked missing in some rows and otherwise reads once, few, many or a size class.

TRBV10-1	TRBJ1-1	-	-	CASREHVNTEAFF	TGCGCCAGCAGAGAACACGTGAACACTGAAGCTTTCTTT
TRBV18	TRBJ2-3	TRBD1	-	CASSPLRGQGDTQYF	TGTGCCAGCTCACCACTCAGGGGGCAAGGAGATACGCAGTATTTT
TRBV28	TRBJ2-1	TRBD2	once	CASSGRIGNEQFF	TGTGCCAGTAGCGGGAGAATAGGCAATGAGCAGTTCTTC
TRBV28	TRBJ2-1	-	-	CASSLGGSYNEQFF	TGTGCCAGCAGTTTAGGTGGCTCCTACAATGAGCAGTTCTTC
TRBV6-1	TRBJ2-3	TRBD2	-	CASSTGTSGTDTQYF	TGTGCCAGCAGTACCGGGACTAGCGGGACGGATACGCAGTATTTT
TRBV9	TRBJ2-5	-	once	CASSVAGFQETQYF	TGTGCCAGCAGCGTAGCGGGCTTCCAAGAGACCCAGTACTTC
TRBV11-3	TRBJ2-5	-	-	CASSLAQGAETQYF	TGTGCCAGCAGCTTAGCCCAGGGCGCAGAGACCCAGTACTTC
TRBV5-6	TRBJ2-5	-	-	CASSLVGQNQETQYF	TGTGCCAGCAGCTTGGTTGGGCAGAACCAAGAGACCCAGTACTTC
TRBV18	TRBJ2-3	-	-	CASSPASTDTQYF	TGTGCCAGCTCACCTGCCAGTACAGATACGCAGTATTTT
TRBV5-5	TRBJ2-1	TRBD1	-	CASSFGTGGLVEQFF	TGTGCCAGCAGTTTTGGGACAGGGGGATTAGTTGAGCAGTTCTTC
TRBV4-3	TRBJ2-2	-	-	CASSQAGELFF	TGCGCCAGCAGCCAAGCCGGGGAGCTGTTTTTT
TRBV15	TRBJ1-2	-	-	CATSRDMAGGGYTF	TGTGCCACCAGCAGAGATATGGCCGGAGGGGGCTACACCTTC
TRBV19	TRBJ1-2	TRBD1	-	CASSSWDRGRRGQNYGYTF	TGTGCCAGTAGTTCCTGGGACAGGGGGCGCCGGGGGCAAAACTATGGCTACACCTTC
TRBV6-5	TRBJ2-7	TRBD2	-	CASSYSSAGGRHEQYF	TGTGCCAGCAGTTACTCGTCCGCGGGAGGGCGGCACGAGCAGTACTTC
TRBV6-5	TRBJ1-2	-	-	CASRPGPNYGYTF	TGTGCCAGCAGACCAGGACCCAACTATGGCTACACCTTC
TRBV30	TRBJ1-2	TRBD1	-	CAWRIKGADYGYTF	TGTGCCTGGAGAATAAAGGGGGCAGACTATGGCTACACCTTC
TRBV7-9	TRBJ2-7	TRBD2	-	CASSPGTTSYEQYF	TGTGCCAGCAGCCCCGGGACTACCTCCTACGAGCAGTACTTC
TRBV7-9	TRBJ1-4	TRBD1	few	CASSLRDRGLRGTNEKLFF	TGTGCCAGCAGCTTAAGGGACAGGGGCCTACGAGGGACTAATGAAAAACTGTTTTTT
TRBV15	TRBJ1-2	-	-	CATSRDLIGSNYGYTF	TGTGCCACCAGCAGAGATCTAATTGGCTCTAACTATGGCTACACCTTC
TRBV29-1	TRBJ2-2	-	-	CSVDTGYTGELFF	TGCAGCGTCGATACAGGGTACACCGGGGAGCTGTTTTTT
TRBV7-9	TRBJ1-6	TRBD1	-	CASSPGQVVGDSPLHF	TGTGCCAGCAGCCCCGGACAGGTCGTGGGCGATTCACCCCTCCACTTT
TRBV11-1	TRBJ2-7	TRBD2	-	CASSLDWREYEQYF	TGTGCCAGCAGCCTCGATTGGCGGGAGTACGAGCAGTACTTC
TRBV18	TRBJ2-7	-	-	CASSPTRGDEQYF	TGTGCCAGCTCACCGACAAGGGGGGACGAGCAGTACTTC
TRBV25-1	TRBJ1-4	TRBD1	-	CASRPGTGAGSYEKLFF	TGTGCCAGCAGACCCGGGACAGGGGCGGGAAGTTATGAAAAACTGTTTTTT
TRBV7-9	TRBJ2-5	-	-	CALGGQKETQYF	TGTGCCTTGGGGGGGCAGAAAGAGACCCAGTACTTC
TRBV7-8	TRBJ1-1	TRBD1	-	CASSLVTGGTEAFF	TGTGCCAGCAGCTTAGTGACAGGGGGCACTGAAGCTTTCTTT
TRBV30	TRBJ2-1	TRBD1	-	CAWSVQGAAYNEQFF	TGTGCCTGGAGTGTACAGGGGGCGGCCTACAATGAGCAGTTCTTC
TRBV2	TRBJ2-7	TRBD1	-	CASKDRVYEQYF	TGTGCCAGCAAAGACAGGGTCTACGAGCAGTACTTC
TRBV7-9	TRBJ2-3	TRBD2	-	CASSYLAGTDTQYF	TGTGCCAGCAGCTACCTAGCGGGAACAGATACGCAGTATTTT
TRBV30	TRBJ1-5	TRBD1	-	CAWSEGGQGNQPQHF	TGTGCCTGGAGTGAAGGGGGACAGGGGAATCAGCCCCAGCATTTT
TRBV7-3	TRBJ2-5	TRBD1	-	CASSSSADRAETQYF	TGTGCCAGCAGCTCCTCAGCCGACAGGGCGGAGACCCAGTACTTC
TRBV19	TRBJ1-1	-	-	CASMWGTNTEAFF	TGTGCCAGTATGTGGGGGACCAACACTGAAGCTTTCTTT
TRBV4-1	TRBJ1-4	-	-	CASSPSGTGHEKLFF	TGCGCCAGCAGCCCTTCCGGGACGGGGCATGAAAAACTGTTTTTT
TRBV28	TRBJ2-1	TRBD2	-	CASSFRAGGRNEQFF	TGTGCCAGCAGTTTTCGAGCGGGAGGGAGAAATGAGCAGTTCTTC
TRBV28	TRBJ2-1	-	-	CASSLNGDEQFF	TGTGCCAGCAGTTTAAATGGGGATGAGCAGTTCTTC
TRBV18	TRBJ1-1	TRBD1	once	CASSPPSTGDTEAFF	TGTGCCAGCTCACCCCCCTCGACAGGGGACACTGAAGCTTTCTTT
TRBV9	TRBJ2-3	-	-	CASSVREDTDTQYF	TGTGCCAGCAGCGTAAGAGAGGACACAGATACGCAGTATTTT
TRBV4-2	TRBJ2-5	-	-	CASSQDTRVGYQETQYF	TGTGCCAGCAGCCAAGATACAAGGGTGGGGTACCAAGAGACCCAGTACTTC
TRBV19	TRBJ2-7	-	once	CASSIEFSGVGYEQYF	TGTGCCAGTAGTATAGAGTTTAGCGGAGTTGGCTACGAGCAGTACTTC